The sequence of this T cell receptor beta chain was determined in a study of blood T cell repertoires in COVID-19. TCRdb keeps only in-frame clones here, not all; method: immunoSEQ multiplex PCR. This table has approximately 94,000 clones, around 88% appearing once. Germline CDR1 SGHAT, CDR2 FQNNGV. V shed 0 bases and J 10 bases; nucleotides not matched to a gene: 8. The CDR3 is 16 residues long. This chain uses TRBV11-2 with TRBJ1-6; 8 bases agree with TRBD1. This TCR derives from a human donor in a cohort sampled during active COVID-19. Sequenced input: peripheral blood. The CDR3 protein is CASSLDRGRMDSPLHF. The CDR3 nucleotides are TGTGCCAGCAGCTTAGACAGGGGGCGCATGGACTCACCCCTCCACTTT.